This TCR beta chain was sequenced in a study of blood T cell repertoires in COVID-19. In the study overall: The United States, Italy and Spain provided the acute and convalescent COVID-19 samples. Sources were T cells, B-cell-depleted T cells, or PBMCs; the material itself was cDNA or gDNA.

The authors' processing: How many nucleated cells were present was estimated from reference gene primer amplification. Method: immunoSEQ multiplex PCR; TCRdb's copy keeps in-frame clones and lacks some. The V and J calls and clone size come from that table; D and trimming were worked out from the DNA. The sample carries roughly 91,000 clones, roughly 84% recorded once. CDR3 length: 16 amino acids. The germline V gene has CDR1 SEHNR and CDR2 FQNEAQ (reference sequence). V was trimmed by 1 base and J by 5 bases, leaving 17 bases between them. The V gene is TRBV7-9, the J gene TRBJ1-1; D perhaps matches TRBD1 (6 bases). Sequences were obtained from peripheral blood. This sequence originates from a man in his 70s with active or convalescent COVID-19. The chain's CDR3 is CASSLEGLQGGTEAFF. DNA of the CDR3: TGTGCCAGCAGCTTAGAGGGCTTACAGGGCGGAACTGAAGCTTTCTTT.